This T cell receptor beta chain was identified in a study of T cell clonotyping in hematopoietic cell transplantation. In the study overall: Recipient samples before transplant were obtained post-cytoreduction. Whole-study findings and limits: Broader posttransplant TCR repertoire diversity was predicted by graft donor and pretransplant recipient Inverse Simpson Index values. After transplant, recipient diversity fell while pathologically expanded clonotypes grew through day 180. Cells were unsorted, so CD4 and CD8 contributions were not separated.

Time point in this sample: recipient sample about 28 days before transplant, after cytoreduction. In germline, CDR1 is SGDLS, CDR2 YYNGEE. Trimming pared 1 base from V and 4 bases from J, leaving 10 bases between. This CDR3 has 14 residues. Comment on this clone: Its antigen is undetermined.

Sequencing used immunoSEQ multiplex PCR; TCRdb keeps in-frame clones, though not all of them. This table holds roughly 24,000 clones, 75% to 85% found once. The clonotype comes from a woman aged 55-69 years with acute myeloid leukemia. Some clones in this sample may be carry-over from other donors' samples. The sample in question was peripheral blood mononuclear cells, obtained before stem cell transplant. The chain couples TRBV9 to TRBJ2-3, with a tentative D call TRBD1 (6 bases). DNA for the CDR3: TGTGCCAGCAGCGTATTCAGGGGCGCAGATACGCAGTATTTT. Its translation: CASSVFRGADTQYF.